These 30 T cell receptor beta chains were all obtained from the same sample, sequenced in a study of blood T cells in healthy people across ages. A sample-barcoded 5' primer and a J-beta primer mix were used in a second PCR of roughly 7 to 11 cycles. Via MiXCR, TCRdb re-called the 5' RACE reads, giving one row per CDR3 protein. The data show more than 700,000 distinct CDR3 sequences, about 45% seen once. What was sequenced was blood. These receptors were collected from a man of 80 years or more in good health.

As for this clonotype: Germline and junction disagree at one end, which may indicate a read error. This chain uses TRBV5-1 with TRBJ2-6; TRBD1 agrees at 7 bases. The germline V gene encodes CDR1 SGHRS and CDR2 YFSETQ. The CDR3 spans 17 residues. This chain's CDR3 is CASSFIEQGPGASVLTF. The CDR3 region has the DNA TGCGCCAGCAGCTTCATTGAACAGGGGCCTGGGGCCAGCGTCCTGACTTTC. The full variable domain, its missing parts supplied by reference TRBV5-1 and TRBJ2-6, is KAGVTQTPRYLIKTRGQQVTLSCSPISGHRSVSWYQQTPGQGLQFLFEYFSETQRNKGNFPGRFSGRQFSNSRSEMNVSTLELGDSALYLCASSFIEQGPGASVLTFGAGSRLTVL.

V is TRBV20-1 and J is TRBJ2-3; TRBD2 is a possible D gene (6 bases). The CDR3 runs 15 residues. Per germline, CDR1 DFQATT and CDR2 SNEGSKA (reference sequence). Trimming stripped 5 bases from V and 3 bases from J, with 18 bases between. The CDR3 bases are TGCAGTGCTTGGATGGGGGGAGTGGGGACAGATACGCAGTATTTT. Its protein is CSAWMGGVGTDTQYF.

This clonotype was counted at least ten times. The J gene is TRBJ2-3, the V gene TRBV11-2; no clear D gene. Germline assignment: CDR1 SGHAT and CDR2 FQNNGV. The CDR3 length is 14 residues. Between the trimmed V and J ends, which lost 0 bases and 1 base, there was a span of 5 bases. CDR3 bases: TGTGCCAGCAGCTTAGATCTACGCACAGATACGCAGTATTTT. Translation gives CASSLDLRTDTQYF.

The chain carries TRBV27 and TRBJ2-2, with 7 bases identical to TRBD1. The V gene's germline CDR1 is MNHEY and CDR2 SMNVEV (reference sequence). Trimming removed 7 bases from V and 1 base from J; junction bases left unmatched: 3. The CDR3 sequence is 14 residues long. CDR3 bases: TGTGCCAGCAACAGACAGGGGAACACCGGGGAGCTGTTTTTT. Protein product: CASNRQGNTGELFF.

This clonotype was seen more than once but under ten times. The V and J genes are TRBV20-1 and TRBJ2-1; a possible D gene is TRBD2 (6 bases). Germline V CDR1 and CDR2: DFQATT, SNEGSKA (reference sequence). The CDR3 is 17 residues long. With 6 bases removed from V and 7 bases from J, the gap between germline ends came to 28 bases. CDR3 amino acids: CSAQSGGVAERGNEQFF. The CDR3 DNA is TGCAGTGCACAAAGCGGAGGGGTAGCGGAGAGGGGAAATGAGCAGTTCTTC.

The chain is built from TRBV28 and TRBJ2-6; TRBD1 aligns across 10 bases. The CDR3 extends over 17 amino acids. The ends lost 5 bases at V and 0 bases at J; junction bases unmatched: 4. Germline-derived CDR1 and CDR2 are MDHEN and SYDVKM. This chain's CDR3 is CASSPRQGASGANVLTF. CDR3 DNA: TGTGCCAGCAGTCCTCGACAGGGGGCCTCTGGGGCCAACGTCCTGACTTTC. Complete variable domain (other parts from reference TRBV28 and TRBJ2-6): DVKVTQSSRYLVKRTGEKVFLECVQDMDHENMFWYRQDPGLGLRLIYFSYDVKMKEKGDIPEGYSVSREKKERFSLILESASTNQTSMYLCASSPRQGASGANVLTFGAGSRLTVL.

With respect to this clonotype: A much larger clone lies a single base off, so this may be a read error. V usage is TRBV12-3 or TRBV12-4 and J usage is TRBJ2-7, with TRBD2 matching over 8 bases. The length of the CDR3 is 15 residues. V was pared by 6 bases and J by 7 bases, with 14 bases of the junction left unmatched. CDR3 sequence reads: CASRDLAGSYNEQYF. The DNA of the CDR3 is TGTGCCAGCAGGGACCTAGCGGGCTCCTACAATGAGCAGTACTTC.

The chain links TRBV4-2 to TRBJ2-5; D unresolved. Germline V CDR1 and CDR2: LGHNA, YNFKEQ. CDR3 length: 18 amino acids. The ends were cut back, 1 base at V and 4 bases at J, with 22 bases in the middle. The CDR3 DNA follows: TGTGCCAGCAGCCAAGTTCAGATTCCCGGGTTCGTAGGAGAGACCCAGTACTTC. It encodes CASSQVQIPGFVGETQYF.

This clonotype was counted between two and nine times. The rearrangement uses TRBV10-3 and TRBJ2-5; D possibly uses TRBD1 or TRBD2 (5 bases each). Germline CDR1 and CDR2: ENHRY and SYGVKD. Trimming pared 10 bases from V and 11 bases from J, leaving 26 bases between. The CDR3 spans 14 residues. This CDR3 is CASTLDPWGNEQYF. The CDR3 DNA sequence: TGTGCCAGCACACTAGACCCGTGGGGGAATGAGCAGTACTTC.

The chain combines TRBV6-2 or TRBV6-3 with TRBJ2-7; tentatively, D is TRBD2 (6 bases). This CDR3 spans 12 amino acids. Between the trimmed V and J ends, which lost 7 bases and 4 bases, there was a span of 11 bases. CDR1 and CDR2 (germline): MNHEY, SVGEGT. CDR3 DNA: TGTGCCAGCACGGGAGTTGGATACGAGCAGTACTTC. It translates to CASTGVGYEQYF.

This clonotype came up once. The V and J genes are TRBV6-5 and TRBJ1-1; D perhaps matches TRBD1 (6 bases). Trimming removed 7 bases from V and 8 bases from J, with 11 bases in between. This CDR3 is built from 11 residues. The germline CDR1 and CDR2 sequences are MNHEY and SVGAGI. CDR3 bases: TGTGCCAGCACCGGACAGCGCGAAGCTTTCTTT. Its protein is CASTGQREAFF.

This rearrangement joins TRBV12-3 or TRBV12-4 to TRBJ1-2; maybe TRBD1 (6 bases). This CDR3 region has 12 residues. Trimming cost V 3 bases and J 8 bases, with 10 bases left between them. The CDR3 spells CASSFARGGYTF. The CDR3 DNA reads TGTGCCAGCAGTTTTGCAAGGGGGGGCTACACCTTC.

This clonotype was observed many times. The CDR3 coding sequence is TGTGCCAGCAGCTTAGAACTTAACTGGGAGACCCAGTACTTC. Its protein is CASSLELNWETQYF. The chain is built from TRBV7-9 and TRBJ2-5; D gene unclear. The CDR3 runs to 14 residues. Trimming stripped 1 base from V and 5 bases from J, with 11 bases between. CDR1 SEHNR and CDR2 FQNEAQ come from the germline V gene (reference sequence).

For the CDR3, the DNA is TGTGCCAGCAGTCTCCGGCCTCCGGGACTAGGCTTTCTCAATGAGCAGTTCTTC. Its translation is CASSLRPPGLGFLNEQFF. This rearrangement joins TRBV27 to TRBJ2-1, with 8 bases that match TRBD2. J gave up 6 bases and V 5 bases, and 18 bases lay outside the gene matches. The V gene's germline CDR1 is MNHEY and CDR2 SMNVEV (reference sequence). The CDR3 length is 18 residues.

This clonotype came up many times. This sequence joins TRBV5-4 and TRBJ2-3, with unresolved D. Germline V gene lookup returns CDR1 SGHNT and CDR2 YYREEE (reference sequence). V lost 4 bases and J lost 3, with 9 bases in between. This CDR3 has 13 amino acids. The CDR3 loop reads CASSTGPTDTQYF. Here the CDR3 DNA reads TGTGCCAGCAGCACCGGGCCGACAGATACGCAGTATTTT.

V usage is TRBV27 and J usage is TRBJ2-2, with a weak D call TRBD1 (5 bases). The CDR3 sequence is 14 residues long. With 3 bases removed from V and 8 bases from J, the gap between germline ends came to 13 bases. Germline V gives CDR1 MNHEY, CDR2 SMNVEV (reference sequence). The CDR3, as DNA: TGTGCCAGCAGTTTCGGCCAGGGTCCGGGGGAGCTGTTTTTT. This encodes CASSFGQGPGELFF.

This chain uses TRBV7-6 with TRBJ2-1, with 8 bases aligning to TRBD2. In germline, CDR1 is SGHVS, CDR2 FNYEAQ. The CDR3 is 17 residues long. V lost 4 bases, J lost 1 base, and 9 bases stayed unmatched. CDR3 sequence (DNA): TGTGCCAGCAGCTCACGGGGGGGTTGGGGTTCCTACAATGAGCAGTTCTTC. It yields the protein CASSSRGGWGSYNEQFF. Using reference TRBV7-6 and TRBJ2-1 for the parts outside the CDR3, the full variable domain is GAGVSQSPRYKVTKRGQDVALRCDPISGHVSLYWYRQALGQGPEFLTYFNYEAQQDKSGLPNDRFSAERPEGSISTLTIQRTEQRDSAMYRCASSSRGGWGSYNEQFFGPGTRLTVL.

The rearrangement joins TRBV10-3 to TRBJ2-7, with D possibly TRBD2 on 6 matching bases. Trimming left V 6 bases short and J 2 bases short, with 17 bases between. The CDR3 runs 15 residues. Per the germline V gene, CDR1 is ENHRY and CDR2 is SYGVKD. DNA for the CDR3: TGTGCCATCAGGGACCCAGCGGGCCAAACCTACGAGCAGTACTTC. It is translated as CAIRDPAGQTYEQYF.

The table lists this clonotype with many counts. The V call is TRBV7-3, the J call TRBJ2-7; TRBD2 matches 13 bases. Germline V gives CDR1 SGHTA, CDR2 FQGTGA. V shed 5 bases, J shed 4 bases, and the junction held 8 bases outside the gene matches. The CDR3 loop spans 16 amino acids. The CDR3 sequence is CASSQQGGLAGYEQYF. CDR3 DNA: TGTGCCAGCAGCCAACAGGGGGGACTAGCGGGGTACGAGCAGTACTTC.

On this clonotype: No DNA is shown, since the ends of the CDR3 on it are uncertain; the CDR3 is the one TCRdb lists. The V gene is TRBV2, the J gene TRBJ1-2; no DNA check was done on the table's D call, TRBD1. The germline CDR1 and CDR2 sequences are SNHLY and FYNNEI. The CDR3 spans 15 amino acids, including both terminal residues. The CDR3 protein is CATRTYNGYTFNYTF.

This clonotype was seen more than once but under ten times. The CDR3 loop is CSARPTTYEQYF. In nucleotides, the CDR3 is TGCAGTGCTAGGCCCACGACCTACGAGCAGTACTTC. The V and J genes are TRBV20-1 and TRBJ2-7; no clear D gene. CDR3 length equals 12 residues. The germline V gene encodes CDR1 DFQATT and CDR2 SNEGSKA (reference sequence). Trimming pared 3 bases from V and 2 bases from J, leaving 8 bases between.

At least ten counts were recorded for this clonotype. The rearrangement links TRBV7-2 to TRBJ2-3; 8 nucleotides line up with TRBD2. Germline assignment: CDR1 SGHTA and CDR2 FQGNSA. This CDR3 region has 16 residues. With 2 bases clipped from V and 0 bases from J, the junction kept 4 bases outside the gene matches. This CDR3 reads CASSLYVAGSTDTQYF. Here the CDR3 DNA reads TGTGCCAGCAGCTTATACGTAGCGGGAAGCACAGATACGCAGTATTTT. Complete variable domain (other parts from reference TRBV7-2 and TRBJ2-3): GAGVSQSPSNKVTEKGKDVELRCDPISGHTALYWYRQSLGQGLEFLIYFQGNSAPDKSGLPSDRFSAERTGGSVSTLTIQRTQQEDSAVYLCASSLYVAGSTDTQYFGPGTRLTVL.

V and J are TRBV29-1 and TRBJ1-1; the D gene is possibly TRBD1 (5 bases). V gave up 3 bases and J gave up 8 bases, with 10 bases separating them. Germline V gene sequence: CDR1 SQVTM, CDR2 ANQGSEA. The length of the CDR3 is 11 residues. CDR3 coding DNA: TGCAGCGTTGAGGGGACTTCGGAAGCTTTCTTT. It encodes CSVEGTSEAFF. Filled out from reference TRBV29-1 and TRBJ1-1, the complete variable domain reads SAVISQKPSRDICQRGTSLTIQCQVDSQVTMMFWYRQQPGQSLTLIATANQGSEATYESGFVIDKFPISRPNLTFSTLTVSNMSPEDSSIYLCSVEGTSEAFFGQGTRLTVV.

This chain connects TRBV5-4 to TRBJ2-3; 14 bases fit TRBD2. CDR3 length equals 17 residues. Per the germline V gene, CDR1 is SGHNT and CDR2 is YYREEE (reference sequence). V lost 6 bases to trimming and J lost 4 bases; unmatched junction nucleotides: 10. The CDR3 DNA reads TGTGCCAGCACCCCGGGACTAGCGGGAGAAGACGCAGATACGCAGTATTTT. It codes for CASTPGLAGEDADTQYF.

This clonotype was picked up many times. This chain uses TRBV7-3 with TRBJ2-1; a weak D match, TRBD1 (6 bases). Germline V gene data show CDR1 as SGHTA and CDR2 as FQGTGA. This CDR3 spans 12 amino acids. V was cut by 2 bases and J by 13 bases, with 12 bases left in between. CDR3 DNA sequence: TGTGCCAGCAGCTTAGAAGGGACACCACAGTTCTTC. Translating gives CASSLEGTPQFF.

The CDR3 nucleotides read TGTGCCAGCAGTTACAGGGCAGGGGATCGCTCTGGGGCCAACGTCCTGACTTTC. Translation: CASSYRAGDRSGANVLTF. V usage is TRBV6-5 and J usage is TRBJ2-6; D is possibly TRBD1 (6 bases). The CDR3 spans 18 residues. Germline V lookup: CDR1 MNHEY, CDR2 SVGAGI. Deletions cut 2 bases from V and 0 bases from J, with 14 bases between.

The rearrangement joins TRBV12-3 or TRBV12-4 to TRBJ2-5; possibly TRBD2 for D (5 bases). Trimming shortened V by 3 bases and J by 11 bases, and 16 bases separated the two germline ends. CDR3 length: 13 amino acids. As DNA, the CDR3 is TGTGCCAGCAGTTTCCTCGGGAATTCGGAGCAGTACTTC. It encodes CASSFLGNSEQYF.

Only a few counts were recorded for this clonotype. Here the CDR3 reads CSARGAGVGEQFF. CDR3 nucleotide sequence: TGCAGTGCTAGGGGAGCGGGAGTGGGTGAGCAGTTCTTC. J is TRBJ2-1 and V is TRBV20-1, with 8 bases fitting TRBD2. The junction had 7 bases not matched to a gene; V was cut back by 3 bases and J by 9 bases. CDR1 is DFQATT, CDR2 SNEGSKA, per germline (reference sequence). This CDR3 spans 13 amino acids.

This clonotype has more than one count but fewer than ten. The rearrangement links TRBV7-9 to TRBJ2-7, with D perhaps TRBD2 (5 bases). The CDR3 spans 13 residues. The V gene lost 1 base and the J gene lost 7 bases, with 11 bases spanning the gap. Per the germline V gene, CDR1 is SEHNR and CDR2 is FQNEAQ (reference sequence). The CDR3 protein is CASSLDGVLEQYF. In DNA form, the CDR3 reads TGTGCCAGCAGCTTAGACGGGGTTCTTGAGCAGTACTTC.

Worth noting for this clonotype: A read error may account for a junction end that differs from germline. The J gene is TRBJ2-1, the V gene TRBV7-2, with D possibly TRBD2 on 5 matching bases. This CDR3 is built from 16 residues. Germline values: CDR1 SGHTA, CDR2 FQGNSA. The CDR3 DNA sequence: TGTGCCAGCAGCTTTTCCAGCGGACCTTCCTACAATGAGCATTTCTTC. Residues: CASSFSSGPSYNEHFF.